This T cell receptor beta chain was sequenced in a study of cytomegalovirus exposure and HLA in healthy donors (dated by TCRdb to 2016 to 2017). With respect to the entire study: An earlier analysis of roughly 610 of the donors reported 276 Gb of sequence data and 117 million unique TCR beta sequences obtained from 150 million to 200 million T cells. Roughly 300 gigabases of sequencing data and tens of millions of unique TCR sequences made up an early release that covered over 550 HLA-typed donors. A later analysis re-analyzed previously published TCR beta repertoires from approximately 670 donors and added high-resolution HLA genotyping to study TCR occurrence patterns. To decide whether each TCR beta V gene segment behaved as functional or pseudogenic, an earlier analysis of some 600 of the donors relied on high-throughput TCR beta sequencing. To predict cytomegalovirus infection status, the study combined high-throughput TCR immunosequencing, statistical association of individual TCRs with disease status, and machine learning. The study was designed to test whether signatures of past pathogen exposure could be identified by cataloging public T cell receptors. HLA typing included class I and class II loci at four-digit resolution. Genome-wide SNP genotypes for about 65% of the roughly 670 donors were used in a later genetic analysis, which treated that subset as a discovery cohort. Along with the approximately 700-subject first cohort, a separate validation cohort of over 90 different subjects was used. Using immunosequencing, the study profiled T cell repertoires from around 680 subjects and related those repertoires to cytomegalovirus serostatus. The later analysis used no new phenotypic data to find candidate immune exposures, relying instead on TCR beta sequences and their occurrence across donors. All discovery cohort repertoires had been generated using a single sequencing platform. Among some 400 genotyped donors of the cohort, an average of approximately 240,000 unique TCR beta nucleotide sequences were sequenced per donor, roughly a sixth of them non-productive. Of the 300 to 500 genotyped donors, 70% to 90% were placed in the genetic ancestry cluster associated with self-reported Caucasian donors. Donor age, sex, ethnicity and CMV serostatus were compiled together with the repertoire data. Typing coverage varied by locus: 629-630 donors for A, B, C, DRB1 and DQB1; approximately 520 for DQA1; more than 600 for DPA1; 450 to 480 for DPB1. About 5 DR-DQ haplotypes were handled as single units for association and clustering, since linkage in the cohort was strong. Points the paper makes about the study in general: A further reported finding was that TCR beta sequences accurately predicted the HLA-A and HLA-B alleles for most subjects in the first cohort. This cohort had only TCR beta chains sequenced, and the lack of alpha or paired-chain data limited which features could be detected. A total of 164 TCR beta chains were listed by the study as associated with cytomegalovirus. According to a later analysis, TCR association rates differed among HLA loci, with DRB1 alleles showing the most associated TCRs and HLA-C alleles showing the fewest. The classifier was reported to diagnose cytomegalovirus status with high specificity and sensitivity in both the original cohort and the validation cohort. The authors suggested that the approach could potentially be extended to other disease states and immunological phenotypes. A cluster of highly shared sequence variants was judged likely to be a technical artifact of the sequencing pipeline. In a later genetic analysis, a missense DCLRE1C variant was associated with V-gene and J-gene trimming of TCR beta chains, and the association was replicated in an independent cohort. In a later analysis, several top co-occurrence clusters were reported to appear linked to parvovirus B19, influenza, CMV and Epstein-Barr virus. Immune exposure information for the cohort was limited to CMV serostatus. Most TCR sequences were observed very rarely across donors, whereas some public TCRs were present in many individuals. Compared with the 666-donor mean, donors in an Asian-associated ancestry cluster had fewer N-insertions in productive TCRs, according to a later genetic analysis. A few of the identified cytomegalovirus-associated TCR beta chains were confirmed in vitro to be specific for cytomegalovirus antigens. In a later analysis, HLA-associated TCR beta chains were found to be more clonally expanded and to have lower generation probabilities than equally common non-associated chains. The 87-base-pair reads could not distinguish some IMGT-functional V segments, including TRBV6-2 and TRBV6-3, so those segments were excluded. Broadly in line with IMGT annotations, most TCR beta V segments showed up in productive rearrangements about 90% or about 30% of the time in an earlier analysis of some 590 of the donors. Because HLA typing was unavailable for some donors at each locus, only the typed subset was used in association tests. Most CMV-associated TCR beta chains appeared to be HLA-restricted in a later analysis, and the HLA associations seemed to be driven largely by CMV exposure. The earlier analysis of around 600 of the donors excluded some 15 rarely observed V segments, including chromosome 9 orphons, because counts were too low. Roughly uniform sequencing depth across donors was assumed in presence/absence analyses, although this assumption may not hold. Correlated functional status among segregating V segments might be attributable to linkage disequilibrium, but an unknown experimental factor could not be ruled out. In a later analysis, some 18,000 TCR beta sequences were associated with specific HLA alleles at a false discovery rate of 0.05. Assigning TCR associations to individual alleles was difficult when HLA alleles, especially DR and DQ, strongly co-occurred.

V sheds 3 bases and J sheds 8 bases, leaving 13 bases between their ends. The CDR3, from cysteine to phenylalanine, totals 13 residues. The DNA shown is the 39-base CDR3, in frame from base 1. Via the germline V gene, CDR1 is MDHEN and CDR2 SYDVKM. This clone turned up a few times. No cognate antigen has been identified for it. Base qualities are not at hand, and no much larger clone is one base apart. Library construction relied on the immunoSEQ multiplex PCR assay. For the multiplex PCR, a mixture combining 60 forward primers for TCR Vbeta segments and 13 reverse primers for TCR Jbeta segments was used. A multiplex PCR assay on genomic DNA amplified the CDR3 region of rearranged TCR beta genes. The amplified TCR beta libraries were sequenced on the Illumina HiSeq System as 87-base-pair reads. Processing in the source paper ran as follows. A later analysis tallied approximately 87 million unique TCR beta chains across the approximately 670 repertoires, and approximately 12 million of those chains were shared by two or more donors. A nearest-neighbor algorithm error-corrected the raw reads and collapsed the reads into unique sequences, merging closely related sequences to remove PCR and sequencing errors. Alignment of CDR3 sequences to IMGT reference sequences was used to assign V, D and J gene segments. For a sequence to be retained, at least a six-nucleotide match to both a V gene segment and a J gene segment was required. A rearrangement was called productive if the CDR3 had no stop codons and remained in frame with V and J, and every other rearrangement was called non-productive. CDR3 was defined by IMGT convention, running from the second conserved V-encoded cysteine to the conserved J-encoded phenylalanine. Sequences without an unambiguous match to a single V gene segment were excluded from the earlier analysis of approximately 560 of the donors. In an earlier analysis of a few hundred of the donors, a V segment was called functional when productive rearrangements were above 56.7%, and segregating when the standard deviation between donors exceeded 5%. To diagnose cytomegalovirus status from the catalog of TCR beta chain sequences, a statistical classification framework was built. V and J gene assignment, in a later analysis, came from comparing TCR nucleotide sequences with IMGT/GENE-DB human TR gene sequences. The TCRdist pipeline was used in a later analysis to assign CDR3 sequences and most-parsimonious VDJ recombination scenarios. In a later analysis, each TCR beta chain was defined by its CDR3 amino acid sequence together with its V-gene family, and reads without a unique V-gene family were excluded. To address suspected cross-contamination and a sequencing artifact, a later analysis removed around 600 highly shared, low-generation-probability nucleotide sequences. A later analysis calculated a clonal expansion index for each public chain from normalized within-repertoire ranks of inferred template counts. In a later analysis, generation probabilities were computed with a VDJ recombination model fitted to out-of-frame rearrangements, and the resulting probabilities were checked against IGoR. In a later analysis, hypergeometric tests were used to score TCR-TCR, TCR-HLA and TCR-CMV co-occurrence, with a repertoire-size bias correction applied to TCR pairs. In a later analysis, false discovery rates were estimated by permuting HLA or CMV assignments 20 times. In a later analysis, co-occurring TCRs were grouped using DBSCAN, with TCRdist sequence similarity added in when clustering inside HLA-allele-positive subsets. For co-occurrence clustering, repertoires with fewer than 30,000 or more than 120,000 public chains were excluded, along with about five repertoires with anomalous nucleotide sharing. TCRdb provides this immuneACCESS table in a form limited to in-frame rearrangements. Some clones are lacking; in checked studies, under half of them reflect an unresolved V gene, and why the rest are absent is not known. The V and J calls and clone size are taken from that table; D and trimming were inferred from the DNA. In all, the sample holds more than 140,000 clones, and roughly four fifths of those were seen once. The ten largest clones represent roughly 3.1% of the sample.

The cohort consisted of hundreds of healthy bone marrow donors. All cohort members were sampled while nominally healthy, although unrecorded immune exposures were likely present. The donor was CMV seropositive and was included in the group of some 290 seropositive cohort members. Every donor gave a peripheral blood sample, and the peripheral blood mononuclear cells from that sample were used for TCR beta sequencing. Genomic DNA was extracted from the blood cell samples with the Qiagen DNeasy Blood Extraction Kit. Sequences were obtained from PBMCs. The sequence joins TRBV28 to TRBJ1-2, with TRBD1 tentatively as D gene (5 bases match). This receptor was taken from a young man in good health and CMV-seropositive. The CDR3 here reads CASSLDGARGYTF. The DNA reads as follows: TGTGCCAGCAGTTTGGATGGGGCACGGGGCTACACCTTC.